The sequence of this T cell receptor beta chain was determined in a study of blood T cell repertoires in COVID-19. Study-level background: Sites in the United States, Italy and Spain provided acute and convalescent COVID-19 samples. Sample material is recorded as cDNA or gDNA derived from T cells, B-cell-depleted T cells, or PBMCs.

How the authors handled the data: Reference gene primer amplification gave estimated nucleated cell counts. Here immunoSEQ multiplex PCR was the method, and the copy in TCRdb shows in-frame clones only, minus some. V, J and clone size reflect that table, while D and trimming were determined from the DNA. The table records more than 200,000 clones, roughly 90% of them present only once. Germline V lookup: CDR1 KGHSH, CDR2 LQKENI. The CDR3 loop spans 15 amino acids. The J segment lost 0 bases and the V segment lost 2 bases, leaving 2 bases of the junction unmatched. This receptor was obtained from a human donor in a cohort sampled during active COVID-19. The sequenced sample consisted of peripheral blood. The rearrangement links TRBV18 to TRBJ1-1; 8 bases agree with TRBD1. CDR3 protein: CASSPSTGVNTEAFF. CDR3 sequence (DNA): TGTGCCAGCTCACCATCGACAGGGGTGAACACTGAAGCTTTCTTT.